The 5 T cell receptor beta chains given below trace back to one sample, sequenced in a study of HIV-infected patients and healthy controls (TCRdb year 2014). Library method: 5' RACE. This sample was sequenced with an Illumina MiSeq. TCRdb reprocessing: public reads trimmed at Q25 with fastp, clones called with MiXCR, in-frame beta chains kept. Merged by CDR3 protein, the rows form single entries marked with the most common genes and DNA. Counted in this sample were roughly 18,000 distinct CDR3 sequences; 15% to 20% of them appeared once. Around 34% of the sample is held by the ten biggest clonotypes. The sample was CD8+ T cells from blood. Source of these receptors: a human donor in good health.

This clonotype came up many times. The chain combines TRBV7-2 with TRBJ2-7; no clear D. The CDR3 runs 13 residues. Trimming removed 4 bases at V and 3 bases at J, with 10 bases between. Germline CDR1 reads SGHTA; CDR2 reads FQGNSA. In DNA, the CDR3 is TGTGCCAGCAGCTCATTACTATTCTACGAGCAGTACTTC. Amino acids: CASSSLLFYEQYF.

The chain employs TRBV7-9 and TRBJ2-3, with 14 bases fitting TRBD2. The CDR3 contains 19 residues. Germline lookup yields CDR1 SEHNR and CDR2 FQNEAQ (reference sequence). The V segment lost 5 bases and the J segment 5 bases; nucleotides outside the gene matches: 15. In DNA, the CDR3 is TGTGCCAGCAGCACTTCCGACGCGACTAGCGGGAGGGCTGTAGATACGCAGTATTTT. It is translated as CASSTSDATSGRAVDTQYF.

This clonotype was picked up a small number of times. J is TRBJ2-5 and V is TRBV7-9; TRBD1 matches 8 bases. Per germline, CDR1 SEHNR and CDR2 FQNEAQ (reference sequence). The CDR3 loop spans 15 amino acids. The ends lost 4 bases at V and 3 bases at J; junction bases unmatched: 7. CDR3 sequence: CASSYLTGAKETQYF. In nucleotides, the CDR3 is TGTGCCAGCAGCTATTTGACAGGGGCCAAAGAGACCCAGTACTTC.

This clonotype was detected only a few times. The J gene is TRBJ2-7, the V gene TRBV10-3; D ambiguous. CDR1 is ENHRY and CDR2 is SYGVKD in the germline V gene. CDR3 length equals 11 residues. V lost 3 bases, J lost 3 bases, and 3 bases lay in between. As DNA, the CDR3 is TGTGCCATCAGTGAAGGCTACGAGCAGTACTTC. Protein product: CAISEGYEQYF.

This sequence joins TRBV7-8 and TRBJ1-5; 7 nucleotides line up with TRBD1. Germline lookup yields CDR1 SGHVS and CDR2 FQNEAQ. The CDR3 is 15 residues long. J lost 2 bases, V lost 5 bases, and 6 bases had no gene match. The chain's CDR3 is CASSLRDRGNQPQHF. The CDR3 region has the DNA TGTGCCAGCAGCCTTCGGGACAGAGGCAATCAGCCCCAGCATTTT.